Here is one TCR beta chain with its context. The germline V gene encodes CDR1 KGHSH and CDR2 LQKENI. The CDR3 spans 14 residues. V shed 5 bases and J 4 bases; nucleotides not matched to a gene: 3. Cohort assignment relied on participant-reported clinical history. The data were obtained in a study of blood T cell repertoires in COVID-19. About the research overall: The United States, Italy and Spain provided the acute and convalescent COVID-19 samples. PBMCs, B-cell-depleted T cells, or T cells provided the cDNA or gDNA that made up the material.

In the authors' methods: Nucleated cell number was recorded as an estimate derived from reference gene primer amplification. TCRdb's copy holds only in-frame clones and misses some; the assay was immunoSEQ multiplex PCR. That table supplies the V and J calls and clone size; D and trimming were determined from the DNA. This sample yields some 200,000 clones, of which around 90% are seen a single time; 7.2% belongs to the top ten. The origin of this receptor is a man under 40 in a cohort exposed to, infected with or recovered from COVID-19 (not recorded which). The sequencing input was PBMCs or T cells enriched from blood (not recorded which). This chain uses TRBV18 with TRBJ1-2; 11 bases map to TRBD1. The CDR3 coding sequence is TGTGCCAGCTCATCCGGGACAGGGGGCTATGGCTACACCTTC. Translation gives CASSSGTGGYGYTF.